This T cell receptor beta chain was identified during a study of T-cell reconstitution after alpha-beta-depleted transplantation in children. For this clonotype: The antigen remains undetermined.

Construction of the TCRbeta library involved unique molecular identifiers. One entry per CDR3 protein results from TCRdb running MiXCR on the PCR reads. The sample carries 200,000 to 250,000 distinct CDR3 sequences, 20% to 30% recorded once. Overall study results and limits: T-cell numbers and diversity one year post-transplant derived largely from freshly generated T cells. Some patients' high day-60 TCRbeta diversity was attributed to recipient cells surviving conditioning.

V lost 2 bases and J lost 4; bases outside the gene matches: 11. Germline V gene lookup returns CDR1 MGHRA and CDR2 YSYEKL. The CDR3 extends over 18 amino acids. This clonotype was sampled from a female patient aged 2-15 years who had a stem cell transplant for congenital amegakaryocytic thrombocytopenia, so the T cells may come from the graft donor. The material sequenced was PBMCs, mostly from graft donor cells, taken 360 days after TCRalphabeta/CD19-depleted stem cell transplant. The chain combines TRBV4-1 with TRBJ2-5, with 12 bases matching TRBD2. The CDR3 coding sequence is TGCGCCAGCAGCCAAAACGGACTAGCGGGACCGCGGGGAGAGACCCAGTACTTC. Encoded protein: CASSQNGLAGPRGETQYF.